The 14 T cell receptor beta chains below come from one sample, sequenced in a study of blood T cell repertoires in COVID-19 (dated by TCRdb to the early 2020s). Library generation was performed with the immunoSEQ multiplex PCR assay. This is the immuneACCESS table as TCRdb keeps it, with only in-frame sequences that have V and J called. A part of the clones is gone; compared with another copy, unresolved V genes explain less than half, and the rest is unexplained. This sample gives about 120,000 clones in total; 80% of them show up just once. The biggest ten clones account for approximately 2% of the sample. Sequencing was carried out using peripheral blood. The receptors shown here come from a man aged 65 to 79 with acute or convalescent COVID-19.

This sequence joins TRBV9 and TRBJ2-5; 9 positions match TRBD2. The germline V gene encodes CDR1 SGDLS and CDR2 YYNGEE. J was trimmed by 5 bases and V by 0 bases; bases with no gene match: 11. The CDR3 is 17 amino acids. Written as DNA, the CDR3 is TGTGCCAGCAGCGTAGCGGCGACTAGCGGCGGCTCCGAGACCCAGTACTTC. This sequence encodes CASSVAATSGGSETQYF.

A few counts support this clone. This rearrangement joins TRBV7-2 to TRBJ1-4; D not resolved. Deletions cut 1 base from V and 11 bases from J, with 11 bases between. The germline CDR1 and CDR2 sequences are SGHTA and FQGNSA. The CDR3 length is 13 residues. The DNA of the CDR3 is TGTGCCAGCAGCTTAGGGACGGGGTGGAAACTGTTTTTT. The encoded protein is CASSLGTGWKLFF.

The J gene is TRBJ2-7, the V gene TRBV4-1, with D unresolved. The CDR3 loop spans 14 amino acids. V was shortened by 2 bases and J by 0 bases, with 8 bases between the two germline ends. Germline assignment: CDR1 MGHRA and CDR2 YSYEKL. This CDR3 reads CASSQNTYSYEQYF. The CDR3 DNA is TGCGCCAGCAGCCAAAACACGTACTCCTACGAGCAGTACTTC.

The chain uses TRBV6-5 and TRBJ2-2, with D maybe TRBD1 (6 bases). This CDR3 contains 13 residues. V dropped 6 bases and J dropped 4 bases, with 9 bases sitting between them. Looked up from germline, CDR1 is MNHEY and CDR2 is SVGAGI. In DNA, the CDR3 is TGTGCCAGCAGGTTGACAGGCACCGGGGAGCTGTTTTTT. Its protein product is CASRLTGTGELFF.

The table lists this clone with a count of one. The J gene is TRBJ2-5, the V gene TRBV7-2, with TRBD2 identical over 8 bases. CDR1 and CDR2 from the germline V gene are SGHTA and FQGNSA. With 1 base clipped from V and 5 bases from J, the junction kept 6 bases outside the gene matches. The CDR3 totals 15 residues. The CDR3 protein is CASSLESGGRETQYF. DNA for the CDR3: TGTGCCAGCAGCTTAGAAAGCGGGGGCCGGGAGACCCAGTACTTC.

V usage is TRBV5-4 and J usage is TRBJ2-3, with 11 nucleotides matching TRBD1. This CDR3 has 15 amino acids. Trimming cost V 4 bases and J 4 bases; bases outside gene matches: 5. The germline CDR1 and CDR2 sequences are SGHNT and YYREEE (reference sequence). This CDR3 reads CASSTPGQGADTQYF. The DNA for the CDR3 is TGTGCCAGCAGCACACCGGGACAGGGGGCAGATACGCAGTATTTT.

The genes are TRBV6-5 and TRBJ1-1; no clear D. The CDR3 is made up of 14 amino acids. Trimming left V 5 bases short and J 2 bases short, with 12 bases between. Germline V CDR1 and CDR2: MNHEY, SVGAGI. In DNA form, the CDR3 reads TGTGCCAGCAGTCCAGGCGGGGTTAACACTGAAGCTTTCTTT. Its translation is CASSPGGVNTEAFF.

This chain links TRBV30 with TRBJ2-2; 7 bases are a match to TRBD1. The CDR3 runs 18 residues. With V trimmed by 5 bases and J by 0 bases, 15 bases remained unmatched. The germline gives CDR1 GTSNPN, CDR2 SVGIG (reference sequence). CDR3 DNA: TGTGCCTGGGCTATAAGGGACAGTTACCTTGCGAACACCGGGGAGCTGTTTTTT. Protein product: CAWAIRDSYLANTGELFF.

The genes are TRBV24-1 and TRBJ2-5, with TRBD1 matching 10 bases. The V gene's germline CDR1 is KGHDR and CDR2 SFDVKD. The CDR3 is 15 residues long. V was clipped by 7 bases and J by 8 bases; unmatched bases: 12. The CDR3 nucleotides read TGTGCCACCAGCAATCCGGGACAGGGGCAACTTACCCAGTACTTC. It encodes CATSNPGQGQLTQYF.

The chain links TRBV11-2 to TRBJ1-3, with a weak D call TRBD1 (5 bases). Trimming removed 5 bases at V and 0 bases at J, with 14 bases between. Germline assignment: CDR1 SGHAT and CDR2 FQNNGV. There are 16 residues in the CDR3. CDR3 in DNA: TGTGCCAGCAGCCTCAATTACGGGGGCTCTGGAAACACCATATATTTT. It translates to CASSLNYGGSGNTIYF.

This rearrangement joins TRBV20-1 to TRBJ1-5; maybe TRBD1 (6 bases). V lost 3 bases and J lost 6, with 15 bases in between. Germline V gene sequence: CDR1 DFQATT, CDR2 SNEGSKA (reference sequence). CDR3 length: 14 residues. Here the CDR3 DNA reads TGCAGTGCTAGTTCCGCGGGGGCGGGTCAGCCCCAGCATTTT. This translates into CSASSAGAGQPQHF.

This clone showed up just a few times. This chain joins TRBV14 and TRBJ1-2, with 10 nucleotides matching TRBD1. The CDR3 covers 13 residues. Germline V gives CDR1 SGHDN, CDR2 FVKESK. Unmatched junction bases numbered 1, after V lost 4 bases and J lost 5 bases. The CDR3 DNA sequence: TGTGCCAGCAGCCGACAGGGGGCATATGGCTACACCTTC. It translates to CASSRQGAYGYTF.

This chain uses TRBV3-1 (or the pseudogene TRBV3-2) with TRBJ2-7, with 8 bases matching TRBD2. From germline, CDR1 is LGHDT and CDR2 YNNKEL (reference sequence). The V and J ends lost 2 bases and 1 base, in that order; junction bases with no gene match: 10. The CDR3 covers 17 residues. CDR3 bases: TGTGCCAGCAGCCAATACTCACTAGCGGATGAATCCTACGAGCAGTACTTC. Amino acids: CASSQYSLADESYEQYF.

The chain recombines TRBV11-2 with TRBJ2-1, with D perhaps TRBD1 (6 bases). The length of the CDR3 is 16 residues. Germline loops: CDR1 SGHAT, CDR2 FQNNGV. Trimming left V 5 bases short and J 1 base short, with 15 bases between. The CDR3 DNA reads as TGTGCCAGCAGCCGAATCACAGGGCGATCCTACAATGAGCAGTTCTTC. The encoded protein is CASSRITGRSYNEQFF.